The T cell receptor beta chain described here comes from a study of radiation and T cells in renal cell carcinoma. Overall study: Nephrectomy followed 15 Gy stereotactic body radiation by 4 weeks. Study-level results: Without pretreatment biopsies, baseline tumor clonotype presence was undetermined.

The J segment lost 2 bases and the V segment lost 5 bases, leaving 15 bases of the junction unmatched. This CDR3 region has 18 residues. Germline V gives CDR1 SEHNR, CDR2 FQNEAQ (reference sequence). TCRdb's table, derived via immunoSEQ multiplex PCR, lists solely in-frame clones and lacks some. The sample comprises 45,000 to 55,000 clones, approximately 80% of which are singletons, and about 28% rests with the top ten. A word on this clone: Its antigen is unknown.

Time point here: blood 2 weeks post-SBRT. The treatment is: 15 Gy SBRT to primary tumor, nephrectomy 4 weeks later. Serial blood draws occurred at baseline and 2 and 4 weeks post-SBRT. Clear cell pathology was present in this patient's renal cell carcinoma. This TCR derives from a woman between 70 and 85 years old with renal cell carcinoma. Specimen: blood, collected from a patient whose treatment included radiotherapy and nephrectomy. The genes are TRBV7-9 and TRBJ2-5; 9 nucleotides agree with TRBD2. The CDR3 region is CASSPERLGLASQETQYF. The CDR3 bases are TGTGCCAGCAGCCCCGAGCGCTTGGGACTAGCCTCACAAGAGACCCAGTACTTC.